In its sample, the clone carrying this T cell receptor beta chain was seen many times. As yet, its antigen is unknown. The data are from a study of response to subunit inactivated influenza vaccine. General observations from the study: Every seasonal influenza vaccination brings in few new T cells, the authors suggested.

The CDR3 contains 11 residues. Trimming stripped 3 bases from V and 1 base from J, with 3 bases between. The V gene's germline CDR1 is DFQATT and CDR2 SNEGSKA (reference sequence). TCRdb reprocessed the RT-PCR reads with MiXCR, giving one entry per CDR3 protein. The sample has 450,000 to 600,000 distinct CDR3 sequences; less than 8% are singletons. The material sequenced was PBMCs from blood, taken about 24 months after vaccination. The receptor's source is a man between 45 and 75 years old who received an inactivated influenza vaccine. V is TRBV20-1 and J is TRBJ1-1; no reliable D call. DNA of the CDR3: TGCAGTGCTAGGGAGAACACTGAAGCTTTCTTT. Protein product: CSARENTEAFF.